The entry below describes one TCR beta chain. As originally analysed: Amplifying reference gene primers gave estimates of nucleated cell counts. Profiling relied on immunoSEQ multiplex PCR, and the TCRdb table lists in-frame clones only, not all of them. Clonal size and the V and J genes are those of that table, whereas D and trimming came from the DNA. The table lists approximately 150,000 clones, more than 85% of them singletons. Germline V gene lookup returns CDR1 KGHSH and CDR2 LQKENI. V shed 4 bases and J 5 bases; nucleotides not matched to a gene: 9. This CDR3 contains 16 residues. This entry comes from a study of blood T cell repertoires in COVID-19. Across the whole study: Sample material is recorded as cDNA or gDNA derived from T cells, B-cell-depleted T cells, or PBMCs.

The chain recombines TRBV18 with TRBJ2-1; 9 nucleotides match TRBD2. The specimen was peripheral blood. The TCR comes from a man aged 45-60 years with active or convalescent COVID-19. The CDR3 DNA follows: TGTGCCAGCTCACTTCCTTGGCGGGAGGGAAACAATGAGCAGTTCTTC. Its translation: CASSLPWREGNNEQFF.